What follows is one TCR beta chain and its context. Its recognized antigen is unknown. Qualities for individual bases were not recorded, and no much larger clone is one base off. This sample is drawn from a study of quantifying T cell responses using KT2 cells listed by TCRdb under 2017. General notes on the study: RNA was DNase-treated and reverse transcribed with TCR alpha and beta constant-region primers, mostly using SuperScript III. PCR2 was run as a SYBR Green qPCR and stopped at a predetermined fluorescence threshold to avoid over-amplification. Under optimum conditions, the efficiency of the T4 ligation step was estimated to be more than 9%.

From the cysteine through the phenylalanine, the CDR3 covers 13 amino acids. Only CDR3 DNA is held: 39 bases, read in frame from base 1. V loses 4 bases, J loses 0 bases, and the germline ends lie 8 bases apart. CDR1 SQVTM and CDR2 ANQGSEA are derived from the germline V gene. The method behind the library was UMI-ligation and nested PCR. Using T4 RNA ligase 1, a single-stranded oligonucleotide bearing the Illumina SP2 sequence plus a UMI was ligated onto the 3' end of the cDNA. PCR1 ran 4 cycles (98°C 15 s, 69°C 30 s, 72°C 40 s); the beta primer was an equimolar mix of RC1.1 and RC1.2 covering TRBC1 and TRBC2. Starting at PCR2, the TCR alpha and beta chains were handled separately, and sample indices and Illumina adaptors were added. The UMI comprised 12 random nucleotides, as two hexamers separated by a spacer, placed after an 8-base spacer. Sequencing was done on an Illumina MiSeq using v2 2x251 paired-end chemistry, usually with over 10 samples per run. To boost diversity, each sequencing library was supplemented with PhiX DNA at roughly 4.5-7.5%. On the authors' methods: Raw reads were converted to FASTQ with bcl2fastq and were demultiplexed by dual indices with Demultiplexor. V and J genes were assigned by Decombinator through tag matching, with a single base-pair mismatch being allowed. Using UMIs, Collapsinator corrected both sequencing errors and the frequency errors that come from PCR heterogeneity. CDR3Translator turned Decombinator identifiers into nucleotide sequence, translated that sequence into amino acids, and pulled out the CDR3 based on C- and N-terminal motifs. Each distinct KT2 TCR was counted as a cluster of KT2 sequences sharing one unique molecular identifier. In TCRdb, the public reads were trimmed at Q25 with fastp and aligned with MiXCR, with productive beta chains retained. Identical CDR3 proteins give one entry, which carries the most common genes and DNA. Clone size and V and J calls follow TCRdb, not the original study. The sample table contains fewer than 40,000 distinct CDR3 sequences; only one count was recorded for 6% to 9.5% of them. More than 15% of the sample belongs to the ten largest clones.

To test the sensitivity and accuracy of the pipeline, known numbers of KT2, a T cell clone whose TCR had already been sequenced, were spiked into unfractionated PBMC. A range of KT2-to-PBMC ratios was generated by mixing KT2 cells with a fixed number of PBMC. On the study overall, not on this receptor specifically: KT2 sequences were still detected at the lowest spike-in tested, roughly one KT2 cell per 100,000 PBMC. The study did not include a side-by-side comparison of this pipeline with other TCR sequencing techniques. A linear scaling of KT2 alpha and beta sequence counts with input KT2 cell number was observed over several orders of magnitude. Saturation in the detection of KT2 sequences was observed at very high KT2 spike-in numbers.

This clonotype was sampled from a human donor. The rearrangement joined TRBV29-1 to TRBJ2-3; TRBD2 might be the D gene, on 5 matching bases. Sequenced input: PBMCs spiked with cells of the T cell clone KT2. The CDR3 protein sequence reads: CSVAAGSTDTQYF. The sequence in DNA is TGCAGCGTTGCGGCGGGTAGCACAGATACGCAGTATTTT.